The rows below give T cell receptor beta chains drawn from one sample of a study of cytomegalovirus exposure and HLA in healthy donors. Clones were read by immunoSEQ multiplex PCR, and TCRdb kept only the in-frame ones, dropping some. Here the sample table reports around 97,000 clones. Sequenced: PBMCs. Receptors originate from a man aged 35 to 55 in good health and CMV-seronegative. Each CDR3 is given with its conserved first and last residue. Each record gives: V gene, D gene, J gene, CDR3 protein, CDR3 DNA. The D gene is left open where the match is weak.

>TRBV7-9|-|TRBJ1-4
CASSPLRNNEKLFF
TGTGCCAGCAGCCCGCTGCGAAATAATGAAAAACTGTTTTTT
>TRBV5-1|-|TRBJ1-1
CASSYQASNTEAFF
TGCGCCAGCAGCTATCAGGCATCGAACACTGAAGCTTTCTTT
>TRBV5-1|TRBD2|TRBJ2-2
CASNPTSGSTGELFF
TGCGCCAGCAACCCGACTAGCGGGAGCACCGGGGAGCTGTTTTTT
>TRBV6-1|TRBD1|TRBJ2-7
CASSGGQGNYEQYF
TGTGCCAGCAGTGGGGGACAGGGGAACTACGAGCAGTACTTC
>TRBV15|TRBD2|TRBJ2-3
CATSSQRGATDTQYF
TGTGCCACCAGCAGTCAGCGGGGGGCCACAGATACGCAGTATTTT
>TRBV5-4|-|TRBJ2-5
CASSVAGSRETQYF
TGTGCCAGCAGCGTCGCGGGGTCACGGGAGACCCAGTACTTC
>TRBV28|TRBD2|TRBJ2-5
CASSFYASGRALGTQYF
TGTGCCAGCAGTTTTTACGCTAGCGGGAGGGCCTTAGGGACCCAGTACTTC
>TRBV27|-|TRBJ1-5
CASSLSAGKGNQPQHF
TGTGCCAGCAGTTTATCAGCAGGGAAGGGGAATCAGCCCCAGCATTTT
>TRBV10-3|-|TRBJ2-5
CAISEPTGKTPETQYF
TGTGCCATCAGTGAGCCGACGGGAAAAACTCCCGAGACCCAGTACTTC
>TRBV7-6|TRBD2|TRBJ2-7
CASSLASGRSSYEQYF
TGTGCCAGCAGCTTAGCTAGCGGGAGGAGTTCGTACGAGCAGTACTTC
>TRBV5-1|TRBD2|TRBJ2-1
CASITGTSGGSGLGEQFF
TGCGCCAGTATAACCGGGACTAGCGGGGGGTCAGGTCTTGGTGAGCAGTTCTTC
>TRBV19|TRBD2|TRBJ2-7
CASSTLAAIEQYF
TGTGCCAGTAGTACCCTAGCGGCCATCGAGCAGTACTTC
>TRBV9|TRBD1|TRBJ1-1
CASSVDSGQGETEAFF
TGTGCCAGCAGCGTAGATTCGGGACAGGGTGAGACTGAAGCTTTCTTT
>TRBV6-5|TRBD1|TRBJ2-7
CASRAGQEQNYEQYF
TGTGCCAGCAGAGCTGGACAGGAACAAAACTACGAGCAGTACTTC
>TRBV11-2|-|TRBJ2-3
CASSPRSGSDTQYF
TGTGCCAGCAGCCCTCGGAGTGGTTCAGATACGCAGTATTTT
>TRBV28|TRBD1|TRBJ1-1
CASNVSPWTGGTYTEAFF
TGTGCCAGCAATGTTTCTCCTTGGACAGGGGGCACGTACACTGAAGCTTTCTTT
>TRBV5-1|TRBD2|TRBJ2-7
CASSFSRGGLDEQYF
TGCGCCAGCAGCTTTTCTCGGGGGGGCCTTGACGAGCAGTACTTC
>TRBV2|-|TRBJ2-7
CASSAQGRSYEQYF
TGTGCCAGCAGTGCACAGGGACGGTCCTACGAGCAGTACTTC
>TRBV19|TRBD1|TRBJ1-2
CASSMGQVSNGYTF
TGTGCCAGTAGTATGGGACAGGTATCAAATGGCTACACCTTC
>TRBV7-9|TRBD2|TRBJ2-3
CASSLVGSGGNRDTQYF
TGTGCCAGCAGCTTAGTTGGTAGCGGGGGGAACAGAGATACGCAGTATTTT
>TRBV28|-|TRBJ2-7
CASSRGLTRYEQYF
TGTGCCAGCAGTCGAGGACTAACACGCTACGAGCAGTACTTC
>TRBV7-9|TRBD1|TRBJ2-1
CASSRTGTVLSSYNEQFF
TGTGCCAGCAGCCGGACCGGGACAGTCCTAAGCTCCTACAATGAGCAGTTCTTC
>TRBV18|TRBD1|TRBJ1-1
CASSPPSRQGANTEAFF
TGTGCCAGCTCACCACCTTCCCGCCAGGGGGCTAACACTGAAGCTTTCTTT
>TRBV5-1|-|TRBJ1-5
CASSFDGNQPQHF
TGCGCCAGCAGCTTTGACGGGAATCAGCCCCAGCATTTT
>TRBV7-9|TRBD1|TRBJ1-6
CASSGQGASSPLHF
TGTGCCAGCAGCGGACAGGGGGCGAGTTCACCCCTCCACTTT
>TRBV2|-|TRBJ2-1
CACAQGPNNEQFF
TGTGCTTGCGCCCAGGGGCCGAACAATGAGCAGTTCTTC
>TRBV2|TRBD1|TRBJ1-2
CASSEGTGGGYGYTF
TGTGCCAGCAGTGAGGGGACAGGGGGCGGCTATGGCTACACCTTC
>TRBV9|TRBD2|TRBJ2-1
CASSTLAGYNEQFF
TGTGCCAGCAGTACCCTAGCGGGTTACAATGAGCAGTTCTTC
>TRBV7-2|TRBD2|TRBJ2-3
CASSLDGRGSSTDTQYF
TGTGCCAGCAGCTTAGATGGGCGGGGGTCCAGCACAGATACGCAGTATTTT
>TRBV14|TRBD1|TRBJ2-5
CASSQDRGGGETQYF
TGTGCCAGCAGCCAAGATCGAGGGGGCGGGGAGACCCAGTACTTC
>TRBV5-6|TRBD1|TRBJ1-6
CASSRRTGGSSYNSPLHF
TGTGCCAGCAGCCGAAGGACAGGGGGTAGCTCCTATAATTCACCCCTCCACTTT
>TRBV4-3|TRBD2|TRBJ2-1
CASSQGLRGGGNEQFF
TGCGCCAGCAGCCAAGGCCTGCGGGGGGGAGGGAATGAGCAGTTCTTC
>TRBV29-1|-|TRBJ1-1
CSVDNYINTEAFF
TGCAGCGTTGATAATTACATCAACACTGAAGCTTTCTTT
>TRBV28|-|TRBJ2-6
CASSPRNSGANVLTF
TGTGCCAGCAGTCCCAGGAACTCTGGGGCCAACGTCCTGACTTTC
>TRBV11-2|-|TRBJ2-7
CASSLGRASYEQYF
TGTGCCAGCAGCTTAGGGCGGGCCTCCTACGAGCAGTACTTC
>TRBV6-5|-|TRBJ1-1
CASSFPGRATEAFF
TGTGCCAGCAGTTTCCCCGGCAGGGCCACTGAAGCTTTCTTT
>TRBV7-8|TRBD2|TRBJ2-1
CASRLEAGGGDEQFF
TGTGCCAGCAGGTTAGAGGCGGGGGGGGGCGATGAGCAGTTCTTC
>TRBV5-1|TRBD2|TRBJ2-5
CASSLYSAGAGETQYF
TGCGCCAGCAGCTTGTATTCAGCGGGAGCCGGGGAGACCCAGTACTTC
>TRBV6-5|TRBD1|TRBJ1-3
CASSDRASTGNTIYF
TGTGCCAGCAGCGACAGGGCCTCGACTGGAAACACCATATATTTT
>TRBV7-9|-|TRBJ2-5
CASSSREDQETQYF
TGTGCCAGCAGCTCTAGGGAGGATCAAGAGACCCAGTACTTC